Many counts were recorded for the clone carrying this TCR beta chain. At the DNA level, this CDR3 is encoded by other sequences in the same sample as well. The protocol was immunoSEQ multiplex PCR, while the TCRdb copy is restricted to in-frame clones and leaves out a portion. The sample has about 73,000 clones, 70% to 90% seen once. These data belong to a study of OX40 agonist ivuxolimab in advanced cancers. Germline CDR1 and CDR2: SGHTA and FQGNSA. V lost 3 bases to trimming and J lost 5 bases, with 13 bases between them. The CDR3 covers 14 residues. The timepoints at which blood was sampled were baseline, cycle 4 day 1, and cycle 7 day 1.

The sequences come from CD4+ or CD8+ T cells sorted from blood, collected in a trial of the OX40 agonist ivuxolimab. The source is an adult with an advanced solid tumor such as melanoma, head and neck, liver or kidney cancer. J is TRBJ2-5 and V is TRBV7-2; D tentatively reads TRBD1 or TRBD2 (5 bases each). The CDR3 region has the DNA TGTGCCAGCAGCTTCGGGACGCCTAAGGAGACCCAGTACTTC. Translation: CASSFGTPKETQYF.